Each of the 9 T cell receptor beta chains below was sequenced from the same sample in a study of CD4+ T cells in melanoma. Only in-frame clones appear in the TCRdb table, and some are missing; sequencing was by immunoSEQ multiplex PCR. The data hold 140,000 or so clones, with around nine tenths observed a single time. These receptors all stem from a human donor with melanoma.

The chain carries TRBV5-1 and TRBJ2-7; D is perhaps TRBD2 (7 bases). CDR3 size: 15 residues. Trimming removed 4 bases from V and 0 bases from J, with 14 bases in between. Per the germline V gene, CDR1 is SGHRS and CDR2 is YFSETQ. CDR3 sequence: CASSGGRGASYEQYF. The CDR3 nucleotides read TGCGCCAGCAGCGGGGGACGGGGGGCCTCCTACGAGCAGTACTTC.

The rearrangement links TRBV7-2 to TRBJ2-5; D is perhaps TRBD1 (5 bases). CDR1 and CDR2 (germline): SGHTA, FQGNSA. The V and J ends lost 4 bases and 1 base respectively, with 13 bases between them. This CDR3 contains 15 residues. The CDR3, as DNA: TGTGCCAGCAGCTGGCAGGGTCTGGTCCAAGAGACCCAGTACTTC. Its translation is CASSWQGLVQETQYF.

The V call is TRBV2, the J call TRBJ1-1, with D possibly TRBD1 on 5 matching bases. CDR1 SNHLY and CDR2 FYNNEI come from the germline V gene. The CDR3 spans 15 residues. Trimming removed 2 bases from V and 5 bases from J, with 15 bases in between. The CDR3 DNA reads as TGTGCCAGCAGTGAACGAAGGGGAACGGGGACTGAAGCTTTCTTT. Its protein product is CASSERRGTGTEAFF.

The chain couples TRBV4-1 to TRBJ2-2; D unclear. Germline lookup yields CDR1 MGHRA and CDR2 YSYEKL. The V end was cut by 4 bases, the J end by 6 bases, with 9 bases between. The CDR3 runs to 13 residues. CDR3 in amino acids: CASSRIYSGELFF. The CDR3 DNA sequence: TGCGCCAGCAGCCGGATATATTCCGGGGAGCTGTTTTTT.

The J gene is TRBJ1-1, the V gene TRBV21-1. TRBV21-1 represents a pseudogene. There are 18 residues in the CDR3. DNA for the CDR3: TGTGCCAGCAGCACAACGGGTGGGGTCGGGGCTCTAAACACTGAAGCTTTCTTT. Its translation: CASSTTGGVGALNTEAFF.

V and J are TRBV5-1 and TRBJ1-4, with D tentatively TRBD1 (6 bases). In germline, CDR1 is SGHRS, CDR2 YFSETQ. CDR3 size: 15 residues. Trimming shortened V by 5 bases and J by 5 bases, and 16 bases separated the two germline ends. In DNA, the CDR3 is TGCGCCAGCAGGATGGTGGACAGCCCAAATGAAAAACTGTTTTTT. Protein: CASRMVDSPNEKLFF.

This clone showed up just once. The chain combines TRBV6-6 with TRBJ1-5; D not resolved. CDR1 and CDR2 (germline): MNHNY, SVGAGI (reference sequence). This CDR3 has 15 amino acids. Trimming removed 9 bases from V and 4 bases from J, with 19 bases in between. In nucleotides, the CDR3 is TGTGCCAGTACCCAAGCGCCAGTTGGAAATCAGCCCCAGCATTTT. Amino acids: CASTQAPVGNQPQHF.

The V gene is TRBV5-1, the J gene TRBJ1-6, with a tentative D call TRBD1 (5 bases). The CDR3 runs to 14 residues. Trimming took off 0 bases at V and 10 bases at J, with 11 bases between the two ends. Germline CDR1 SGHRS, CDR2 YFSETQ. The CDR3 region is CASSLEGQRSPLHF. The CDR3 bases are TGCGCCAGCAGCTTGGAGGGGCAGCGGTCACCCCTCCACTTT.

The rearrangement uses TRBV19 and TRBJ1-2; D remains ambiguous. The CDR3 is 14 residues long. The germline V gene has CDR1 LNHDA and CDR2 SQIVND (reference sequence). Trimming removed 9 bases from V and 2 bases from J, with 16 bases in between. CDR3 sequence: CASQKFTLNYGYTF. The CDR3 bases are TGTGCCAGCCAAAAATTTACACTAAACTATGGCTACACCTTC.